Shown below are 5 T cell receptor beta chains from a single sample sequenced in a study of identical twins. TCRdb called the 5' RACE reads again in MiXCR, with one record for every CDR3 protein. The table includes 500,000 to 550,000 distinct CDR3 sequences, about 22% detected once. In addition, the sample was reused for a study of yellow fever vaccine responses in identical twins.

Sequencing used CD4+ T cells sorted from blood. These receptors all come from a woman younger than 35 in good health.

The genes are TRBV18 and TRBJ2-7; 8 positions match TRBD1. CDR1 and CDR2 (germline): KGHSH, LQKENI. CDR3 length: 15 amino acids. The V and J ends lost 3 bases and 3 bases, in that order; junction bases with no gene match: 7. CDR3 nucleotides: TGTGCCAGCTCACCGCCCGGGACAGGACTCTACGAGCAGTACTTC. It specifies CASSPPGTGLYEQYF.

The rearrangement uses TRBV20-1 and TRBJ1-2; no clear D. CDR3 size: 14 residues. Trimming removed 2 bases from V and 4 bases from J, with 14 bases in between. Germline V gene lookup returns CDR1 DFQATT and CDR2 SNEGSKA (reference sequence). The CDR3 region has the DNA TGCAGTGCTAGACTCTGGACGGAGTTCTATGGCTACACCTTC. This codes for CSARLWTEFYGYTF.

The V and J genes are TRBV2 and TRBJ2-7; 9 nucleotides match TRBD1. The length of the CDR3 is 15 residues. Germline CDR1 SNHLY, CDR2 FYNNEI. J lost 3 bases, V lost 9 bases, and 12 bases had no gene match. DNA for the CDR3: TGTGCCAGAGAAAGGGGGGACAGGGCCCTCTACGAGCAGTACTTC. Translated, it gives CARERGDRALYEQYF.

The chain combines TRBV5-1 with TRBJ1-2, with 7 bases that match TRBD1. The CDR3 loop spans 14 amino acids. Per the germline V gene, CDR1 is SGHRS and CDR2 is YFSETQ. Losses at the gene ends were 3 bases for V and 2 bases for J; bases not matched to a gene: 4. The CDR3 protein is CASSSPGQNYGYTF. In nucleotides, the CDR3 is TGCGCCAGCAGCTCCCCGGGACAGAACTATGGCTACACCTTC.

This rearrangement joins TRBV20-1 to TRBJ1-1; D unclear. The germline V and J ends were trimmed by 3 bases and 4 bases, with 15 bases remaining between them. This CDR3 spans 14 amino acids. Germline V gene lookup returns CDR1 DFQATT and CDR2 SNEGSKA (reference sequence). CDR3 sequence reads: CSASGVRSSTEAFF. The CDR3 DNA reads TGCAGTGCTAGCGGTGTCAGGTCGTCCACTGAAGCTTTCTTT.